The 17 T cell receptor beta chains below were found in one sample sequenced in a study of CD8 T cells in Susac syndrome. An amount of RNA that ranged from about 0.45 to 1 ug was reverse transcribed with random hexamers. Each CDR3 protein gets one entry after TCRdb re-called the immunoSEQ multiplex PCR reads with MiXCR. This table holds about 180,000 distinct CDR3 sequences, 95% found once. The source material was CD8+ T cells from PBMCs. These receptor sequences come from a human donor with multiple sclerosis.

The chain uses TRBV29-1 and TRBJ2-3; TRBD2 agrees at 9 bases. Trimming took 6 bases from V and 5 from J; bases not matched to a gene: 15. The CDR3 length is 16 residues. Germline-derived CDR1 and CDR2 are SQVTM and ANQGSEA. This CDR3 reads CSVDSLGLAPQDTQYF. The CDR3 nucleotides are TGCAGCGTAGATTCCTTGGGACTAGCCCCTCAAGATACGCAGTATTTT.

V is TRBV13 and J is TRBJ1-4; tentative D call: TRBD1 (5 bases). The CDR3 length is 15 residues. The V and J ends lost 2 bases and 5 bases respectively, with 12 bases between them. The germline V gene encodes CDR1 PRHDT and CDR2 FYEKMQ (reference sequence). CDR3 region: CASSLRTGENEKLFF. The CDR3 DNA follows: TGTGCCAGCAGCTTACGAACAGGAGAAAATGAAAAACTGTTTTTT.

The chain recombines TRBV13 with TRBJ2-5, with D unclear. Germline V lookup: CDR1 PRHDT, CDR2 FYEKMQ (reference sequence). V shed 5 bases and J shed 1 base, with 17 bases lying between them. The CDR3 contains 16 residues. The CDR3 reads CASSLRGWSLQETQYF. The CDR3 DNA is TGTGCCAGCAGCCTTCGCGGATGGTCCCTCCAAGAGACCCAGTACTTC.

The chain joins TRBV20-1 to TRBJ1-1; D uncertain. Trimming cost V 0 bases and J 4 bases, with 9 bases left between them. The CDR3 extends over 13 amino acids. Germline-derived CDR1 and CDR2 are DFQATT and SNEGSKA (reference sequence). The CDR3 protein is CSARDLKGTEAFF. For the CDR3, the DNA is TGCAGTGCTAGAGATCTGAAGGGCACTGAAGCTTTCTTT.

J is TRBJ1-1 and V is TRBV11-2; D not certain. The germline V and J ends were trimmed by 2 bases and 6 bases, with 13 bases remaining between them. Germline-derived CDR1 and CDR2 are SGHAT and FQNNGV. CDR3 length: 14 amino acids. DNA for the CDR3: TGTGCCAGCAGCTTATTCGATTATCCCCCTGAAGCTTTCTTT. Encoded protein: CASSLFDYPPEAFF.

The CDR3 here is CASSLKLAGLYEQYF. The CDR3 DNA is TGTGCCAGCAGCTTAAAACTAGCGGGGCTCTACGAGCAGTACTTC. The chain links TRBV7-9 to TRBJ2-7; 10 bases are a match to TRBD2. Per germline, CDR1 SEHNR and CDR2 FQNEAQ (reference sequence). This CDR3 region has 15 residues. After removal of 2 bases from V and 3 bases from J, the junction contained 4 bases not matched to a gene.

The V gene is TRBV19, the J gene TRBJ2-2; D is ambiguous. V shed 3 bases and J shed 4 bases, with 9 bases lying between them. CDR1 and CDR2 (germline): LNHDA, SQIVND (reference sequence). The CDR3 is 14 amino acids. In nucleotides, the CDR3 is TGTGCCAGTAGTATCTCGGAATTCACCGGGGAGCTGTTTTTT. Protein sequence: CASSISEFTGELFF.

The CDR3 DNA is TGTGCCAGCAGTATCCGAACAGGGGTCTCCTACAATGAGCAGTTCTTC. It specifies CASSIRTGVSYNEQFF. The chain carries TRBV12-3 or TRBV12-4 and TRBJ2-1; 7 bases fit TRBD1. Trimming removed 5 bases from V and 0 bases from J; junction bases left unmatched: 7. CDR3 length: 16 amino acids.

In this sample, this clonotype turned up once. J is TRBJ2-4 and V is TRBV7-9, with D perhaps being TRBD1 or TRBD2 (5 bases each). This CDR3 region has 13 residues. Germline V lookup: CDR1 SEHNR, CDR2 FQNEAQ (reference sequence). V shed 1 base and J shed 7 bases, with 8 bases lying between them. CDR3 nucleotide sequence: TGTGCCAGCAGCTTAGAAGAGGGGAACATTCAGTACTTC. This sequence encodes CASSLEEGNIQYF.

The V gene is TRBV9, the J gene TRBJ2-1, with D tentatively TRBD2 (6 bases). The germline gives CDR1 SGDLS, CDR2 YYNGEE. The ends were cut back, 0 bases at V and 3 bases at J, with 13 bases in the middle. The CDR3 contains 16 residues. CDR3 in amino acids: CASSVAPGDLYNEQFF. Here the CDR3 DNA reads TGTGCCAGCAGCGTAGCTCCGGGAGACCTCTACAATGAGCAGTTCTTC.

V gene TRBV6-5 combines with J gene TRBJ1-1; TRBD1 agrees at 7 bases. Losses at the gene ends were 5 bases for V and 4 bases for J; bases not matched to a gene: 7. The CDR3 length is 14 residues. Germline V gives CDR1 MNHEY, CDR2 SVGAGI. The DNA for the CDR3 is TGTGCCAGCAGTCCCTACAGGGGTGGCACTGAAGCTTTCTTT. It codes for CASSPYRGGTEAFF.

This chain connects TRBV21-1 to TRBJ2-5; no check of the table's D call, TRBD1, against the DNA was made. TRBV21-1 is reported as a pseudogene. The CDR3 is 13 residues long. CDR3 amino acids: CATGTGGEETQYF. CDR3 nucleotide sequence: TGTGCCACAGGGACAGGTGGGGAAGAGACCCAGTACTTC.

The chain carries TRBV27 and TRBJ2-1; 9 bases align to TRBD2. Per the germline V gene, CDR1 is MNHEY and CDR2 is SMNVEV (reference sequence). With V trimmed by 3 bases and J by 4 bases, 4 bases remained unmatched. The CDR3 has 15 residues. The CDR3 spells CASSFAAGGYNEQFF. DNA for the CDR3: TGTGCCAGCAGTTTTGCTGCGGGGGGGTACAATGAGCAGTTCTTC.

The V and J genes are TRBV29-1 and TRBJ2-7; D tentatively fits TRBD1 or TRBD2 (5 bases each). The CDR3 runs to 13 residues. CDR1 and CDR2 (germline): SQVTM, ANQGSEA. V lost 4 bases to trimming and J lost 3 bases, with 13 bases between them. CDR3 in DNA: TGCAGCGTTGCGCACGGGACCAACTACGAGCAGTACTTC. Translating gives CSVAHGTNYEQYF.

V is TRBV9 and J is TRBJ2-3, with 9 bases matching TRBD1. The CDR3 consists of 15 residues. In germline, CDR1 is SGDLS, CDR2 YYNGEE. V shed 2 bases, J shed 1 base, and the junction held 2 bases outside the gene matches. This CDR3 reads CASSVGDRGTDTQYF. The CDR3 DNA sequence: TGTGCCAGCAGCGTCGGGGACAGGGGCACAGATACGCAGTATTTT.

The chain uses TRBV11-2 and TRBJ2-1; 10 bases align to TRBD1. The length of the CDR3 is 16 residues. The V gene end was trimmed by 5 bases and the J gene end by 3 bases; junction bases not matched to a gene: 7. Germline V gene sequence: CDR1 SGHAT, CDR2 FQNNGV. CDR3 coding DNA: TGTGCCAGCAGCCTCAGGGGACAGGGGTTCTACAATGAGCAGTTCTTC. Translating gives CASSLRGQGFYNEQFF.

The gene calls are TRBV14 and TRBJ2-7; 9 nucleotides match TRBD1. Per the germline V gene, CDR1 is SGHDN and CDR2 is FVKESK. CDR3 length: 15 residues. With V trimmed by 2 bases and J by 3 bases, 5 bases remained unmatched. The chain's CDR3 is CASSQIQGAHYEQYF. The CDR3 region has the DNA TGTGCCAGCAGCCAAATACAGGGGGCCCACTACGAGCAGTACTTC.